This T cell receptor (beta chain) stems from a study of shared clonotypes between healthy human individuals. The study, taken as a whole, reports: Non-shared clonotypes were found to have lower generation probabilities than the clonotypes that were shared by all four of the sorted-subset donors. Naive CD4 clonotype sharing across a few donors was roughly 5%.

The CDR3 runs to 14 residues. V lost 3 bases to trimming and J lost 0 bases, with 8 bases between them. CDR1 is SEHNR and CDR2 is FQNEAQ in the germline V gene (reference sequence). Naive CD4+ cells were CD45RA-selected; the remaining cells were memory. In the sorted-subset replicate PCRs, 150 to 250 ng DNA, around 30,000 T cell genomes, was used. The method was immunoSEQ multiplex PCR; TCRdb's version includes in-frame clones alone and lacks a portion of them. The sample contains about 1 million clones, about 74% of which appear only once. A remark on this clone: The antigen is not known. The identical CDR3 is also encoded by other nucleotide sequences in the sample.

The sequenced sample was memory CD4+ T cells sorted from blood. Subset described: CD45RA-negative fraction. This chain uses TRBV7-9 with TRBJ2-5, with a tentative D call TRBD1 (6 bases). The sequence came from a man between 18 and 29 years old in good health. CDR3 in amino acids: CASSFDRYQETQYF. The CDR3 nucleotides are TGTGCCAGCAGCTTCGACAGGTACCAAGAGACCCAGTACTTC.